This T cell receptor (beta chain) was identified in a study of blood T cell repertoires in COVID-19. Generated by immunoSEQ multiplex PCR, the TCRdb table keeps only in-frame clones and is missing some. The sample consists of approximately 390,000 clones, approximately 91% of them appearing once. This CDR3 is 16 amino acids long. From germline, CDR1 is SGHNT and CDR2 YENEEA. The J segment lost 7 bases and the V segment lost 0 bases, leaving 7 bases of the junction unmatched. The sample comprised PBMCs or T cells enriched from blood (not recorded which). The receptor's source is a woman in her forties with acute COVID-19. The chain is built from TRBV11-3 and TRBJ2-1; 9 positions match TRBD2. The CDR3 loop is CASSLDSLAGGNEQFF. CDR3 DNA: TGTGCCAGCAGCTTAGATTCACTAGCGGGCGGGAATGAGCAGTTCTTC.